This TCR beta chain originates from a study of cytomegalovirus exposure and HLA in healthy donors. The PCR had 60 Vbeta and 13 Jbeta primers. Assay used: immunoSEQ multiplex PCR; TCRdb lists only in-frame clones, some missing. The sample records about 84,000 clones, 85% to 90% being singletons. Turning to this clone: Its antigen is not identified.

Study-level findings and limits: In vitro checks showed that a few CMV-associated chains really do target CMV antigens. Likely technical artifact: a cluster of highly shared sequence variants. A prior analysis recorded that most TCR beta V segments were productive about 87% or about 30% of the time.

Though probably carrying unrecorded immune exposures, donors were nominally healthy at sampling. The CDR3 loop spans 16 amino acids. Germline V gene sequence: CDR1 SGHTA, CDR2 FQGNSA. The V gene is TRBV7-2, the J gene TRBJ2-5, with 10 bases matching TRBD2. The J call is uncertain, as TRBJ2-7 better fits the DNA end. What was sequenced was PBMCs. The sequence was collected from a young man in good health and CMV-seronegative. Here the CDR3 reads CASSWRPSGSGYEQYF. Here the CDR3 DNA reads TGTGCCAGCAGCTGGCGACCTAGCGGGAGTGGGTACGAGCAGTACTTC.